What follows is one T cell receptor (beta chain) and its context. This clone was seen only once. Its antigen remains undetermined. No qualities accompany the bases; no much larger clone lies one base away. This sample is drawn from a study of T cell responses to AZD1222 COVID-19 vaccine (dated by TCRdb to about 2021). With respect to the entire study: TCR sequencing was performed for 230 to 250 trial participants, of whom about 200 were given two doses of AZD1222 and some 25 were given two doses of MenACWY control vaccine. Trial participants were enrolled by age into 18-55, 56-69 and 70-plus year subgroups, with 148, 28 and 57 TCR-sequenced participants respectively.

Spanning cysteine to phenylalanine, the CDR3 consists of 14 amino acids. Only the CDR3 DNA stays, 42 bases, in frame from base 1. Relative to germline, V is 2 bases shorter and J is 5 bases shorter, with 10 bases between their ends. CDR1 is given as SGHRS and CDR2 as YFSETQ, both from the germline V gene. The paper as a whole reports these results and caveats: The whole spike protein was spanned by vaccine-associated CD4 TCRs, and dominant responses were seen in regions 160-218 and 743-854. Participants were mostly white British, with more females than males. The authors suggested clonal diversity may have been underestimated. Conclusions about previously exposed vaccinees were limited because only six AZD1222 recipients were SARS-CoV-2 seropositive at baseline. The 56-69-year group was small, and its depth increase did not reach significance, likely because of low power. After two AZD1222 doses, both the breadth and the depth of spike-specific TCRs were significantly higher than at day 0 and than in MenACWY recipients. Epitopes outside the regions mutated in the B.1.351 and B.1.1.7 variants were reportedly recognized by nearly half of the unique spike-specific TCRs. Because no day 14 peak-response samples were available, repertoires were characterized only after the peak T cell response.

The CDR3 regions of human TCRbeta chains were analyzed by immunosequencing. The original pipeline was this. TCRs in the repertoires were compared against a reference library of SARS-CoV-2-specific TCRs that had been generated with the MIRA antigen-specificity platform. Breadth was defined as the fraction of unique TCRs that were SARS-CoV-2-associated. Depth was defined as the fraction of total T cells that were SARS-CoV-2-associated. Each spike-specific TCR was assigned to its reactive spike region and to a CD4 or CD8 class using the MIRA data. Log10-transformed breadth and depth values were compared by one-way ANOVA with Sidak's multiple comparisons tests. Not all clones reach the TCRdb copy of this immuneACCESS table, which keeps in-frame sequences only. Checked studies attribute under half of the gap to unresolved V genes and leave the rest unexplained. V, J and clone size derive from that table, while D and trimming were established from the DNA sequence. In all, the sample holds about 120,000 clones, and about 86% of those were seen once. The top ten constitute approximately 2.9% of the sample.

The sample's time point label is to be understood as: about 28 days (+/-7) after the second vaccine dose. Because spike-specific TCR depth and breadth did not differ between the two schedules, AZD1222 recipients who got a second dose at roughly 4 weeks were pooled with those who got a second dose at roughly 12 weeks. Vaccinee samples came from UK trials COV001 and COV002, including a single-blind randomized controlled phase 2/3 trial of AZD1222 (ChAdOx1 nCoV-19) in healthy adults. For TCRbeta chain sequencing, PBMC samples were collected from trial participants at day 0 and at day 28 after the second dose.

The sample was peripheral blood, taken 28 days after the second AZD1222 dose. The receptor was isolated from an adult who received the AZD1222 COVID-19 vaccine. The chain joins TRBV5-1 to TRBJ2-2; the D segment could be TRBD2, given 6 matching bases. The bases are TGCGCCAGCAGCTTTGGCCGGGAGACCGGGGAGCTGTTTTTT. Translation gives CASSFGRETGELFF.